One T cell receptor beta chain is described in this entry. This CDR3 region has 13 residues. Germline assignment: CDR1 MNHEY and CDR2 SVGAGI. Losses at the gene ends were 2 bases for V and 2 bases for J; bases not matched to a gene: 0. The data belong to a study of blood T cell repertoires in COVID-19. On the study more broadly: The origin of the acute and convalescent COVID-19 samples was the United States, Italy and Spain.

Per the original data handling: Reference gene primer amplification gave estimated nucleated cell counts. Measured with immunoSEQ multiplex PCR; TCRdb has only the in-frame clones, and not every one. V, J and clone size reflect that table, while D and trimming were determined from the DNA. Of some 290,000 clones listed, more than 85% were seen once; the top ten hold 3.6%. V usage is TRBV6-5 and J usage is TRBJ2-7; 7 bases fit TRBD1. The TCR originated in a man aged 18 to 30 with active or convalescent COVID-19. The sample was peripheral blood. CDR3 in DNA: TGTGCCAGCAGTTACGACAGGGCCTACGAGCAGTACTTC. This codes for CASSYDRAYEQYF.